Included here is one TCR beta chain sequence, with context. Its target is unknown. This sample stems from a study of CXCR3-negative and CXCR3-positive naive CD8 T cells. Study-level findings and limits: Comparison of naive subsets found surface CD5 to be comparable, and TCR strength was inferred on the basis of TRB CDR3 properties.

Per the germline V gene, CDR1 is DFQATT and CDR2 is SNEGSKA (reference sequence). This CDR3 has 14 residues. The method, 5' RACE with UMI labels, was used to prepare the TRB cDNA libraries. Following a re-call of the 5' RACE reads, TCRdb has one entry per CDR3 protein and lacks DNA. This sample's table reports approximately 45,000 distinct CDR3 sequences. Every CD8+ subset sample held a few hundred thousand flow-sorted cells, done in triplicate. The specimen sequenced was memory CD8+ T cells from blood. This TCR derives from a human donor in good health. Some clones in this sample may be carry-over from other donors' samples. This chain joins TRBV20-1 and TRBJ2-1; no DNA is available, so the TRBD2 call from TCRdb remains unchecked. The CDR3 loop is CSARTSGDYNEQFF.